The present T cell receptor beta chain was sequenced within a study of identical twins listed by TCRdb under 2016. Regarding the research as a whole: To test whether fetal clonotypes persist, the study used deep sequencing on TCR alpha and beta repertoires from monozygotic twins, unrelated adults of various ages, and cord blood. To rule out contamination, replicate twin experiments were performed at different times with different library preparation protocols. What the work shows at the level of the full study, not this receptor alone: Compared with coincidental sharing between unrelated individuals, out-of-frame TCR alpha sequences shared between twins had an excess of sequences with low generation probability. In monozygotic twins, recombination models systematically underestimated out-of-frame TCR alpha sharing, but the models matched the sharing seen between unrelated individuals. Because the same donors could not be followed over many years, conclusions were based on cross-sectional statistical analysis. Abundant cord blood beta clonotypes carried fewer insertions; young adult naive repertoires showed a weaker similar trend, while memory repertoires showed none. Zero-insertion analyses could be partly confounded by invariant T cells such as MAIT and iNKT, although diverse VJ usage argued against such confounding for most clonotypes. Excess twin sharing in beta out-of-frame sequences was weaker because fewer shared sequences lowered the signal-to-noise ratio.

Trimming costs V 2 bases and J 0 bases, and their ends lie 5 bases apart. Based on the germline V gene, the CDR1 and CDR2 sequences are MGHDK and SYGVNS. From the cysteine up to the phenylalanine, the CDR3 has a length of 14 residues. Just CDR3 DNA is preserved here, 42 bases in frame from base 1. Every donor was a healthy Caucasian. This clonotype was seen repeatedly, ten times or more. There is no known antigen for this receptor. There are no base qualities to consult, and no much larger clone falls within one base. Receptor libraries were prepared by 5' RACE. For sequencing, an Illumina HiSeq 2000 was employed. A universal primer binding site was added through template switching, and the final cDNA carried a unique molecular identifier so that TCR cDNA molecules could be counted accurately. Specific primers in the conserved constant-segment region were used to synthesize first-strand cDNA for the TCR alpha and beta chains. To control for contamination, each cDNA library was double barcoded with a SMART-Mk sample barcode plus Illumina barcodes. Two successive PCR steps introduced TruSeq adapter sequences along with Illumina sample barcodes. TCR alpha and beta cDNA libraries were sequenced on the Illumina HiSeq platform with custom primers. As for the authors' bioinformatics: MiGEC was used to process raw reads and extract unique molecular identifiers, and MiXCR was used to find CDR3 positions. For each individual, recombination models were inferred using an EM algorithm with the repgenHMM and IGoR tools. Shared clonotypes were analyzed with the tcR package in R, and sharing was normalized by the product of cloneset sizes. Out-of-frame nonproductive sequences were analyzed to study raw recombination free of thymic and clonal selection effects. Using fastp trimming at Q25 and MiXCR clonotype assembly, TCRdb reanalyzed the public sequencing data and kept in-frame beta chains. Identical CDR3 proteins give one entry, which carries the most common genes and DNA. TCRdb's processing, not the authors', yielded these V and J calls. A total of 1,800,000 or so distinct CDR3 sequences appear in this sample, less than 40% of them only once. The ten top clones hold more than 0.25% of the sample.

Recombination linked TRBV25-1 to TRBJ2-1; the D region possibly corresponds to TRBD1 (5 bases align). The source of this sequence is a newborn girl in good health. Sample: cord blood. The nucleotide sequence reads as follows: TGTGCCAGCAGTGAAGACAGCTCCTACAATGAGCAGTTCTTC. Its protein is CASSEDSSYNEQFF.